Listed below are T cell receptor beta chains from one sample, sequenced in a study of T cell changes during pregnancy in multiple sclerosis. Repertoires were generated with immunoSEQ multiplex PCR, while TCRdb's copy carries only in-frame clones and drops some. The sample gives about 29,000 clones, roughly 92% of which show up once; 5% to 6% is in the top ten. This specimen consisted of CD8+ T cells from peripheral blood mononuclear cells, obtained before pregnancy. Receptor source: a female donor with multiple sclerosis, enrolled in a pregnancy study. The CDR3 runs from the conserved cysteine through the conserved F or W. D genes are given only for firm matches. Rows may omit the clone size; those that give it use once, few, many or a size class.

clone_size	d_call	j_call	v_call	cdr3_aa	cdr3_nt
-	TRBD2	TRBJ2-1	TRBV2	CASSEAGGSEQFF	TGTGCCAGCAGTGAAGCGGGGGGGAGTGAGCAGTTCTTC
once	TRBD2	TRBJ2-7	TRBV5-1	CASSWDSTSGGLGYEQYF	TGCGCCAGCAGCTGGGACTCGACTAGCGGGGGCTTGGGATACGAGCAGTACTTC
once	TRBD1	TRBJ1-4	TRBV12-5	CATRFPPGQTINEKLFF	TGTGCTACCAGGTTCCCCCCGGGACAGACAATTAATGAAAAACTGTTTTTT
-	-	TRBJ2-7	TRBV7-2	CASSFYSQMTYEQYF	TGTGCCAGCAGCTTTTATAGCCAGATGACCTACGAGCAGTACTTC
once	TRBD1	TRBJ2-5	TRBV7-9	CASSLQGEETQYF	TGTGCCAGCAGCTTACAGGGGGAAGAGACCCAGTACTTC
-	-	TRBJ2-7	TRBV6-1	CASSEATGTTYEQYF	TGTGCCAGCAGTGAAGCTACCGGGACAACCTACGAGCAGTACTTC
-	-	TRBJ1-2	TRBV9	CASSVDGQAYGYTF	TGTGCCAGCAGCGTAGATGGCCAGGCCTATGGCTACACCTTC
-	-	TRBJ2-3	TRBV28	CASRTPQGGTLHDTDTQYF	TGTGCCAGCAGAACCCCCCAGGGCGGGACTCTACACGACACAGATACGCAGTATTTT
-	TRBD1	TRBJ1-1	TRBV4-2	CASSQDLPQGRKIPNTEAFF	TGTGCCAGCAGCCAAGACCTGCCACAGGGGAGGAAGATCCCGAACACTGAAGCTTTCTTT
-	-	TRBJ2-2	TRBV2	CASSERERNTGELFF	TGTGCCAGCAGTGAACGGGAGAGGAACACCGGGGAGCTGTTTTTT
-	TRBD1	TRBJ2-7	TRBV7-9	CASSQGTGRHYEQYF	TGTGCCAGCAGCCAAGGGACAGGACGTCACTACGAGCAGTACTTC
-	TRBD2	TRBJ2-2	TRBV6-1	CASRREGTGELFF	TGTGCCAGCAGGCGGGAGGGCACCGGGGAGCTGTTTTTT
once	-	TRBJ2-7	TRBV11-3	CASSLRGRHYEQYF	TGTGCCAGCAGCTTAAGGGGCAGGCACTACGAGCAGTACTTC
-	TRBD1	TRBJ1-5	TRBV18	CASSGQALESNQPQHF	TGTGCCAGCTCCGGACAGGCCTTAGAGAGCAATCAGCCCCAGCATTTT